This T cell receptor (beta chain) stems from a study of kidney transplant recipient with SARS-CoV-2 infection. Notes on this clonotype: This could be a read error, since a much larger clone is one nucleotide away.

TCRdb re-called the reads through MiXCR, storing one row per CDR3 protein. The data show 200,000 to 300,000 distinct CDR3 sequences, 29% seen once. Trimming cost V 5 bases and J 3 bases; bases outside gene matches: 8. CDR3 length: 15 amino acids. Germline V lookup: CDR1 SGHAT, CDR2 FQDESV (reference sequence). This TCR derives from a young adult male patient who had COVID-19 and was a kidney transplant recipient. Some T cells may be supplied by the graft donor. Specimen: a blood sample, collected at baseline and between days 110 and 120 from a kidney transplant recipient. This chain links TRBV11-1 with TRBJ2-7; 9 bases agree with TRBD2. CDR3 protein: CASSLSGGNYYEQYF. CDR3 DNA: TGTGCCAGCAGCCTTAGCGGGGGCAACTACTACGAGCAGTACTTC.